This T cell receptor (beta chain) is from a study of T cell repertoires in cytomegalovirus infection. In the study overall: Researchers turned to recently identified HLA-C-restricted CMV epitopes as well as well-studied HLA-B-restricted ones. TCR beta signatures that were public indicated CMV infection and matching HLA type.

This clonotype was counted between two and nine times. Its antigen is not known. One entry per CDR3 protein results from TCRdb running MiXCR on the reads. The table includes under 500,000 distinct CDR3 sequences, more than 40% detected once. V trimming: 10 bases; J trimming: 7 bases; junction bases outside the gene matches: 9. The CDR3 is made up of 13 amino acids. Per the germline V gene, CDR1 is ENHRY and CDR2 is SYGVKD. Study-level results: Within the response measured ex vivo, HLA-C-restricted CMV-specific TCR beta clonotypes were dominant.

This clonotype originated in a human donor in good health (CMV status not recorded). Some clones in this sample may be carry-over from other donors' samples. Sample: cultured PBMCs, taken from culture after CMV antigen stimulation. The chain joins TRBV10-3 to TRBJ2-1; 8 bases align to TRBD1. The CDR3 protein is CATETGDLNEQFF. The DNA for the CDR3 is TGTGCCACCGAGACAGGGGATTTGAATGAGCAGTTCTTC.